The 12 T cell receptor beta chains given below trace back to one sample, sequenced in a study of T cells in Graves' hyperthyroidism and ophthalmopathy. Using RNA transcripts as the source, TCR beta CDR3 regions were amplified. First-round RT-PCR of the TCR CDR3 relied on the HTBI primer set. Each CDR3 protein is one row after TCRdb ran MiXCR on the multiplex PCR reads. The top ten clones hold 34% of a sample with about 350,000 distinct CDR3 sequences, approximately 17% of them seen once. Sequenced sample: blood. The receptors stem from a woman in her twenties or thirties with Graves' hyperthyroidism that later progressed to Graves' ophthalmopathy.

There are many counts of this clonotype. Here the CDR3 reads CASSRRTGVGSPLHF. In DNA form, the CDR3 reads TGTGCCAGCAGCCGCCGAACAGGGGTTGGTTCACCCCTCCACTTT. The chain is built from TRBV11-2 and TRBJ1-6; 7 bases match TRBD1. The CDR3 contains 15 residues. The V and J ends lost 5 bases and 9 bases, in that order; junction bases with no gene match: 10. Looked up from germline, CDR1 is SGHAT and CDR2 is FQNNGV.

This clonotype showed up many times. This chain joins TRBV6-1 and TRBJ2-7, with 7 nucleotides matching TRBD1. Germline CDR1 is MNHNS and CDR2 is SASEGT. This CDR3 contains 13 residues. With V trimmed by 6 bases and J by 3 bases, 5 bases remained unmatched. The CDR3 loop reads CASRATGVYEQYF. The CDR3 region has the DNA TGTGCCAGCAGAGCCACAGGGGTCTACGAGCAGTACTTC.

The chain links TRBV7-9 to TRBJ1-5, with D uncertain. The germline V and J ends were trimmed by 5 bases and 1 base, with 12 bases remaining between them. The CDR3 extends over 15 amino acids. Germline V gives CDR1 SEHNR, CDR2 FQNEAQ (reference sequence). This CDR3 reads CASSPKGVSNQPQHF. In DNA form, the CDR3 reads TGTGCCAGCAGCCCAAAGGGTGTCAGCAATCAGCCCCAGCATTTT. Together with reference TRBV7-9 and TRBJ1-5, the CDR3 gives the full variable domain: DTGVSQNPRHKITKRGQNVTFRCDPISEHNRLYWYRQTLGQGPEFLTYFQNEAQLEKSRLLSDRFSAERPKGSFSTLEIQRTEQGDSAMYLCASSPKGVSNQPQHFGDGTRLSIL.

This rearrangement joins TRBV28 to TRBJ1-1, with no clear D. The germline V gene has CDR1 MDHEN and CDR2 SYDVKM. Trimming shortened V by 7 bases and J by 4 bases, and 13 bases separated the two germline ends. CDR3 length equals 13 residues. The CDR3: CASTTLGATEAFF. In DNA form, the CDR3 reads TGTGCCAGCACTACCCTGGGAGCCACTGAAGCTTTCTTT.

This clonotype has ten or more counts. The CDR3 nucleotides are TGCAGCGTGGATACTAGCGGGAGGCTCTCCTACAATGAGCAGTTCTTC. Residues: CSVDTSGRLSYNEQFF. The chain has TRBV29-1 and TRBJ2-1; 12 bases agree with TRBD2. CDR1 is SQVTM and CDR2 is ANQGSEA in the germline V gene. The CDR3 sequence is 16 residues long. The junction had 6 bases not matched to a gene; V was cut back by 6 bases and J by 0 bases.

The sample holds a few counts of this clonotype. The chain couples TRBV28 to TRBJ1-4, with 8 bases lining up with TRBD1. CDR3 length equals 15 residues. Per germline, CDR1 MDHEN and CDR2 SYDVKM. The J segment lost 6 bases and the V segment lost 5 bases, leaving 8 bases of the junction unmatched. The CDR3 DNA reads as TGTGCCAGCAGTCGTTCAGGGGGCAGGGATGAAAAACTGTTTTTT. Residues: CASSRSGGRDEKLFF.

At least ten counts were recorded for this clonotype. J is TRBJ1-2 and V is TRBV28, with D uncertain. Trimming stripped 6 bases from V and 2 bases from J, with 10 bases between. The CDR3 consists of 13 residues. The germline V gene has CDR1 MDHEN and CDR2 SYDVKM. The CDR3 here is CASRQTENYGYTF. The DNA for the CDR3 is TGTGCCAGCAGGCAAACAGAAAACTATGGCTACACCTTC.

This chain connects TRBV2 to TRBJ1-3, with D unclear. The CDR3 is 15 amino acids. Per germline, CDR1 SNHLY and CDR2 FYNNEI. V lost 3 bases and J lost 0, with 9 bases in between. CDR3 bases: TGTGCCAGCAGTGATGGTAGGGTCTCTGGAAACACCATATATTTT. Amino acid sequence: CASSDGRVSGNTIYF. The whole variable domain, remainder taken from reference TRBV2 and TRBJ1-3, is EPEVTQTPSHQVTQMGQEVILRCVPISNHLYFYWYRQILGQKVEFLVSFYNNEISEKSEIFDDQFSVERPDGSNFTLKIRSTKLEDSAMYFCASSDGRVSGNTIYFGEGSWLTVV.

The table lists this clonotype with many counts. The rearrangement links TRBV10-3 to TRBJ1-5; the D gene is possibly TRBD1 (6 bases). Germline V gene lookup returns CDR1 ENHRY and CDR2 SYGVKD. V was cut by 3 bases and J by 0 bases, with 15 bases left in between. The CDR3 loop spans 17 amino acids. The CDR3 DNA follows: TGTGCCATCAGTGACCCCGGGGGGCCCTATAGCAATCAGCCCCAGCATTTT. The encoded protein is CAISDPGGPYSNQPQHF.

V is TRBV29-1 and J is TRBJ2-3; D may be TRBD1 (5 bases). Germline lookup yields CDR1 SQVTM and CDR2 ANQGSEA. V was pared by 6 bases and J by 0 bases, with 19 bases between. CDR3 length: 16 residues. CDR3 region: CSVLSTATPSTDTQYF. CDR3 in DNA: TGCAGCGTACTTTCGACAGCCACCCCTAGCACAGATACGCAGTATTTT.

This clonotype was observed at least ten times. The chain carries TRBV28 and TRBJ2-7, with D possibly being TRBD1 (6 bases). The length of the CDR3 is 13 residues. The germline V gene has CDR1 MDHEN and CDR2 SYDVKM. The germline V and J ends were trimmed by 6 bases and 5 bases, with 14 bases remaining between them. The CDR3 reads CASSETGNDEQYF. The CDR3 DNA is TGTGCCAGCAGCGAAACAGGGAACGACGAGCAGTACTTC.

This clonotype was detected ten times or more. The V gene is TRBV11-2, the J gene TRBJ2-7; 8 bases are a match to TRBD2. The germline V gene has CDR1 SGHAT and CDR2 FQNNGV. This CDR3 contains 15 residues. V was pared by 4 bases and J by 5 bases, with 10 bases of the junction left unmatched. CDR3 protein: CASSSLAGKAHEQYF. The CDR3 bases are TGTGCCAGCAGCTCCTTAGCGGGAAAAGCACACGAGCAGTACTTC.